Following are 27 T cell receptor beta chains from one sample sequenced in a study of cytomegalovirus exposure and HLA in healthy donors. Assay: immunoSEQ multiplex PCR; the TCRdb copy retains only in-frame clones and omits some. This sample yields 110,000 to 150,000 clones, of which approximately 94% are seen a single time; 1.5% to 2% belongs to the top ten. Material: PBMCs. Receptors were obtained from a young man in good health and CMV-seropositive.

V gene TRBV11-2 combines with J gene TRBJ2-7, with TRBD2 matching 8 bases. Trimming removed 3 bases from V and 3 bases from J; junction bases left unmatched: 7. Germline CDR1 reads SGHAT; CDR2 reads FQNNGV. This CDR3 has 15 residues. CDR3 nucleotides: TGTGCCAGCAGCTTTGTAAGCGGGAGTTTCTACGAGCAGTACTTC. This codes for CASSFVSGSFYEQYF.

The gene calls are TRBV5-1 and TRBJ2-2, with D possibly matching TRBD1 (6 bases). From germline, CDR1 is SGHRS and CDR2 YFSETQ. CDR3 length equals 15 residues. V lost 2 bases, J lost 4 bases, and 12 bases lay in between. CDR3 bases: TGCGCCAGCAGCTTCCCAGGGGATACCACCGGGGAGCTGTTTTTT. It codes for CASSFPGDTTGELFF.

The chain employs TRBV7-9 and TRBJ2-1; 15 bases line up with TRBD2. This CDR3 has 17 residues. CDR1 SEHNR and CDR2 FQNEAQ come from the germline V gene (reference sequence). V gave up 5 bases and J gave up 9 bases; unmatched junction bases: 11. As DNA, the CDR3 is TGTGCCAGCAGCATTGGGACTAGCGGGAGGTCCGCCCTTGAGCAGTTCTTC. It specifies CASSIGTSGRSALEQFF.

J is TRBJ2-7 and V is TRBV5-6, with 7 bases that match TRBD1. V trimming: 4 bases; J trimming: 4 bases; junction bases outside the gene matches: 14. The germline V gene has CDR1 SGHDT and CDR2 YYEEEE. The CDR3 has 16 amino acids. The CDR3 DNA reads TGTGCCAGCAGCCCCCGAGGGGGCAGGCTGGGATACGAGCAGTACTTC. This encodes CASSPRGGRLGYEQYF.

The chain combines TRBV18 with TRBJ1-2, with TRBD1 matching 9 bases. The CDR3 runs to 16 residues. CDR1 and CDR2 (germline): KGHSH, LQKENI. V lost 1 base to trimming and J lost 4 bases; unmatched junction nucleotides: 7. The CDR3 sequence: CASSPQTGQGRYGYTF. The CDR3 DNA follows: TGTGCCAGCTCACCACAGACCGGACAGGGGCGCTATGGCTACACCTTC.

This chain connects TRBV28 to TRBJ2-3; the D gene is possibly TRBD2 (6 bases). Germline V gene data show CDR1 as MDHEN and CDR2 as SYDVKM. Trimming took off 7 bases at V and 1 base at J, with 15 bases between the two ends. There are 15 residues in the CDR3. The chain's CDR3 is CASKAGGLRTDTQYF. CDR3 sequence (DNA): TGTGCCAGCAAAGCCGGGGGACTTCGCACAGATACGCAGTATTTT.

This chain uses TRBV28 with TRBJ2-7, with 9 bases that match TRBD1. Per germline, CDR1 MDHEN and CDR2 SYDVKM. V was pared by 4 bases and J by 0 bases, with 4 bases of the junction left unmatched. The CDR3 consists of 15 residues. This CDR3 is CASSYWTGASYEQYF. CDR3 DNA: TGTGCCAGCAGTTACTGGACAGGGGCCTCCTACGAGCAGTACTTC. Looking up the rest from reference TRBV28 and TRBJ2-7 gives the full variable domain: DVKVTQSSRYLVKRTGEKVFLECVQDMDHENMFWYRQDPGLGLRLIYFSYDVKMKEKGDIPEGYSVSREKKERFSLILESASTNQTSMYLCASSYWTGASYEQYFGPGTRLTVT.

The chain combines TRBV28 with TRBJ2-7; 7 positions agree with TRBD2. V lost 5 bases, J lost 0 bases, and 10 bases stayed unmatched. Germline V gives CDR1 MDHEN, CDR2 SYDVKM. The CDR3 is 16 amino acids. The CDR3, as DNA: TGTGCCAGCAGTCCCCTAACTAGCGCGAGCTCCTACGAGCAGTACTTC. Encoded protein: CASSPLTSASSYEQYF.

The CDR3 DNA follows: TGTGCCAGCACCTCGGCGGTTGAGGGCAATCAGCCCCAGCATTTT. Translation: CASTSAVEGNQPQHF. This chain connects TRBV28 to TRBJ1-5; no clear D gene. The CDR3 spans 15 residues. The ends were cut back, 7 bases at V and 2 bases at J, with 15 bases in the middle. Germline V gene sequence: CDR1 MDHEN, CDR2 SYDVKM.

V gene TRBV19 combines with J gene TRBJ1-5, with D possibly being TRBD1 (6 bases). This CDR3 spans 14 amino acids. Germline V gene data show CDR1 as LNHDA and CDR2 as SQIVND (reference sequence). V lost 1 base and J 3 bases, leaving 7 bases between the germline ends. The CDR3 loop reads CASSIGQVNQPQHF. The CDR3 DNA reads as TGTGCCAGTAGTATAGGACAGGTCAATCAGCCCCAGCATTTT.

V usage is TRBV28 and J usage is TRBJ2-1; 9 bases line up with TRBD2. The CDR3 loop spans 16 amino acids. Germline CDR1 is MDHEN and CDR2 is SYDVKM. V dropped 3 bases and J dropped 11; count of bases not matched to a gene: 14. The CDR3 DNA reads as TGTGCCAGCAGTTTGGGGCGCGGGGGGGCATTTGGAAAGCAGTTCTTC. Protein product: CASSLGRGGAFGKQFF.

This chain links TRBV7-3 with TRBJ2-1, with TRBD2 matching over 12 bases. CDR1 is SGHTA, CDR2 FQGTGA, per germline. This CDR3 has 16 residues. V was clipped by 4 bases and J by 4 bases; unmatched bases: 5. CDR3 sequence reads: CASSYDGTSGYNEQFF. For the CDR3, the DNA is TGTGCCAGCAGCTACGACGGGACTAGCGGGTACAATGAGCAGTTCTTC.

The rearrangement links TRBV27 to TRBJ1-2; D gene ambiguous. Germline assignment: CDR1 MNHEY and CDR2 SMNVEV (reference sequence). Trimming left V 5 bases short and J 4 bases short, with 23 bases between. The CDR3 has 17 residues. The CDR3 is CASSIRAGRVEAYGYTF. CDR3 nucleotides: TGTGCCAGCAGTATCAGAGCGGGTCGGGTGGAGGCCTATGGCTACACCTTC.

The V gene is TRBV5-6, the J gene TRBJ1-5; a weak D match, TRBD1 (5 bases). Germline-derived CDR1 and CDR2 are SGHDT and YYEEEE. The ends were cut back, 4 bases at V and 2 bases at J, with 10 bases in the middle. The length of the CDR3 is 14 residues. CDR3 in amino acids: CASSRGWGNQPQHF. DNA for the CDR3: TGTGCCAGCAGCAGGGGTTGGGGCAATCAGCCCCAGCATTTT. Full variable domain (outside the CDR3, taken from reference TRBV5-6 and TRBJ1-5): DAGVTQSPTHLIKTRGQQVTLRCSPKSGHDTVSWYQQALGQGPQFIFQYYEEEERQRGNFPDRFSGHQFPNYSSELNVNALLLGDSALYLCASSRGWGNQPQHFGDGTRLSIL.

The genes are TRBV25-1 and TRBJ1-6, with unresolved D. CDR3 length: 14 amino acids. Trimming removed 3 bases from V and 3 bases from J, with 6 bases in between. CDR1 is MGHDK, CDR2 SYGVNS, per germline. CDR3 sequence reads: CASSDGLYNSPLHF. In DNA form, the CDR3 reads TGTGCCAGCAGTGATGGCCTCTATAATTCACCCCTCCACTTT.

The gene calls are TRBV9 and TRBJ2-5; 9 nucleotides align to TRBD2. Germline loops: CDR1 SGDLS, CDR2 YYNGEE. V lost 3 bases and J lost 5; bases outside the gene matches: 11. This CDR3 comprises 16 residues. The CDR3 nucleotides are TGTGCCAGCAGCGAAAGAGGAGCGGGAGGTACGGAGACCCAGTACTTC. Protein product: CASSERGAGGTETQYF.

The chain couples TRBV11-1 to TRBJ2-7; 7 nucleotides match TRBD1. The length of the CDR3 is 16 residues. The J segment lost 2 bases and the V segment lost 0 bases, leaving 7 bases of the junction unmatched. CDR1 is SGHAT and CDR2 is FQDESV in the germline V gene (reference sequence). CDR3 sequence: CASSLATAQGPYEQYF. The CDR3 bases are TGTGCCAGCAGCTTAGCCACAGCACAGGGGCCCTACGAGCAGTACTTC.

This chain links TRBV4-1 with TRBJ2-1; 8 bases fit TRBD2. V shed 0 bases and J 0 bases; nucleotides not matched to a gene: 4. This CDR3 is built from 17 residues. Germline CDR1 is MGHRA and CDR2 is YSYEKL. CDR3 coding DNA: TGCGCCAGCAGCCAAGATCGGGGGGGGAGCTCCTACAATGAGCAGTTCTTC. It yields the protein CASSQDRGGSSYNEQFF.

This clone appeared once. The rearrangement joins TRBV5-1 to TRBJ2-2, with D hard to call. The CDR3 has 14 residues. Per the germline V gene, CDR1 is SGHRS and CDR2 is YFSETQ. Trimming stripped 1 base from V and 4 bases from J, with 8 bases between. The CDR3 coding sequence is TGCGCCAGCAGCTTGTCGCAGGTCACCGGGGAGCTGTTTTTT. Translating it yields CASSLSQVTGELFF.

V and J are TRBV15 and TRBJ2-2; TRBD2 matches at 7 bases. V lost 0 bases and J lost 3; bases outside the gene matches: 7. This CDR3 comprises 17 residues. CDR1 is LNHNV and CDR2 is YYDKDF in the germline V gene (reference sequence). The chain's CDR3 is CATSRDKWEGHTGELFF. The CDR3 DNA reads TGTGCCACCAGCAGAGATAAGTGGGAGGGCCACACCGGGGAGCTGTTTTTT.

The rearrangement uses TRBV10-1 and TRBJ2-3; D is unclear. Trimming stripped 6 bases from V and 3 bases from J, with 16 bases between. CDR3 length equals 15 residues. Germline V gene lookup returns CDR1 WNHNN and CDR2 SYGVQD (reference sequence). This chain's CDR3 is CASRYSLLSTDTQYF. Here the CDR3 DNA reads TGCGCCAGCAGGTACTCCCTACTTTCTACAGATACGCAGTATTTT.

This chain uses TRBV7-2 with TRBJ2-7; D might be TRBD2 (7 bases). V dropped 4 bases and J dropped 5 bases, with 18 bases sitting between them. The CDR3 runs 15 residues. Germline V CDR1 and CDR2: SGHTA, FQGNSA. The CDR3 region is CASSSWGRERDEQYF. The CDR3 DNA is TGTGCCAGCAGCTCCTGGGGGCGGGAGCGGGACGAGCAGTACTTC.

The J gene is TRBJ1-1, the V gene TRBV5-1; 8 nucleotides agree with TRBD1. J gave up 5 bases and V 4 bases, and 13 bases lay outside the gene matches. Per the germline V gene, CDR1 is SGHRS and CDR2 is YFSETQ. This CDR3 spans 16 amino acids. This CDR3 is CASSALAGGFDTEAFF. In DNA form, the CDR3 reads TGCGCCAGCAGCGCTTTGGCAGGGGGCTTTGATACTGAAGCTTTCTTT. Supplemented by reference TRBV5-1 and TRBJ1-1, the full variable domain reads KAGVTQTPRYLIKTRGQQVTLSCSPISGHRSVSWYQQTPGQGLQFLFEYFSETQRNKGNFPGRFSGRQFSNSRSEMNVSTLELGDSALYLCASSALAGGFDTEAFFGQGTRLTVV.

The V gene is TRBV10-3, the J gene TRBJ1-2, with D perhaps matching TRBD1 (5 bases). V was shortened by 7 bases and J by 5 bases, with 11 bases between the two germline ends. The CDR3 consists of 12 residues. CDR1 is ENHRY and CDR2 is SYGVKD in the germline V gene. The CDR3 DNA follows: TGTGCCATCAATTCAGGGCGGTATGGCTACACCTTC. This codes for CAINSGRYGYTF.

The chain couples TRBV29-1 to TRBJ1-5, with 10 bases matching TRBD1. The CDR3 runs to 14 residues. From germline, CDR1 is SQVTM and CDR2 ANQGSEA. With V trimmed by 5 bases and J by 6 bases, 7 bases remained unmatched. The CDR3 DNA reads TGCAGCGTTTCCGGGACAGGGGATGTTCAGCCCCAGCATTTT. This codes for CSVSGTGDVQPQHF.

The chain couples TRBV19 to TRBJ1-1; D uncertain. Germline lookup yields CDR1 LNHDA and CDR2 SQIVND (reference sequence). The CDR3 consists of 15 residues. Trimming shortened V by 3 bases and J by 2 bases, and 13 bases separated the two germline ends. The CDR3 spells CASSMYPEYNTEAFF. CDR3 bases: TGTGCCAGTAGTATGTATCCGGAGTATAACACTGAAGCTTTCTTT.

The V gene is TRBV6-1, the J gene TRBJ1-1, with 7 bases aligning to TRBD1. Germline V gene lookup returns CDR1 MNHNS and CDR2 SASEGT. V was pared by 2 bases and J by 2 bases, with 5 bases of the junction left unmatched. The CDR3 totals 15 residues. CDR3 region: CASSELPGGNTEAFF. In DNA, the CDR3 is TGTGCCAGCAGTGAACTTCCAGGGGGAAACACTGAAGCTTTCTTT.